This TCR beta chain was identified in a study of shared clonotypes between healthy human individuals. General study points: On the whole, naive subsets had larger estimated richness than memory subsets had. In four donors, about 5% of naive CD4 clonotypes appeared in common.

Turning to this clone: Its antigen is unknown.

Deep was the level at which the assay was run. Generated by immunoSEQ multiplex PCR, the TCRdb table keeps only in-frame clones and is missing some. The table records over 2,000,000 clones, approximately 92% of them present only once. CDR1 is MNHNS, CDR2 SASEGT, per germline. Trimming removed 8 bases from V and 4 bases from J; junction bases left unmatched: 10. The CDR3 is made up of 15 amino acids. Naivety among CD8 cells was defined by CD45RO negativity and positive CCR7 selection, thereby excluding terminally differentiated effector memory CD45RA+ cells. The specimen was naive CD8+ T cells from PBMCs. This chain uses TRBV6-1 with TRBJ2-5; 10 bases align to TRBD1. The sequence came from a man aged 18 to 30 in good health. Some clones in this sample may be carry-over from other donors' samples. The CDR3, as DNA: TGTGCCAGCGAAAGGGACAGGGGTTTAGGAGAGACCCAGTACTTC. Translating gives CASERDRGLGETQYF.